One and the same sample provided the 23 T cell receptor delta chains below, sequenced in a study of Vδ1+ human thymocytes. No antigen has been identified for these receptors. The template was reverse-transcribed extracted RNA. CDR3 amplicons came from multiplex PCR with pooled V-gene forward and constant-region reverse primers. TCRdb used CATT to re-call clones from the multiplex PCR reads. The table lists more than 50,000 delta-chain clones, around a sixth of them singletons. Notes on the study in general: In the thymus, TRG and TRD repertoires looked highly polyclonal with Gaussian CDR3 lengths.

What was sequenced was Vdelta1+ gamma-delta thymocytes from the thymus. As for subset: FACS-sorted CD3+ TCRalphabeta- TCRVdelta1+ TCRVdelta2- thymocytes. These TCRs come from a boy under two years old who had congenital heart surgery.

This clone was counted only a few times. The chain joins TRDV1 to TRDJ1, with 8 bases fitting TRDD3. The CDR3 runs 16 residues. In germline, CDR1 is TSWWSYY, CDR2 QGS. The V and J ends lost 4 bases and 3 bases, in that order; junction bases with no gene match: 10. This CDR3 reads CALGALRAGIPDKLIF. The CDR3 DNA reads as TGTGCTCTTGGGGCACTACGGGCGGGGATACCCGATAAACTCATCTTT.

This clone was seen more than once but under ten times. The chain recombines TRDV1 with TRDJ1, with 9 bases fitting TRDD2. Germline loops: CDR1 TSWWSYY, CDR2 QGS. J was trimmed by 5 bases and V by 4 bases; bases with no gene match: 26. The CDR3 runs to 21 residues. CDR3 residues: CALGVGLPTPWGYNAGDKLIF. The DNA for the CDR3 is TGTGCTCTTGGGGTCGGCCTTCCTACGCCTTGGGGATATAACGCAGGGGATAAACTCATCTTT.

V gene TRDV1 combines with J gene TRDJ1, with 7 bases aligning to TRDD3. The CDR3 spans 17 residues. Trimming cost V 6 bases and J 4 bases; bases outside gene matches: 17. CDR1 and CDR2 (germline): TSWWSYY, QGS. CDR3 protein: CALGPISLGLGGDKLIF. DNA of the CDR3: TGTGCTCTTGGCCCCATTAGTCTGGGGCTGGGGGGCGATAAACTCATCTTT.

V and J are TRDV1 and TRDJ1; 10 bases map to TRDD3. Trimming took 1 base from V and 9 from J; bases not matched to a gene: 11. CDR1 TSWWSYY and CDR2 QGS come from the germline V gene. The CDR3 length is 16 residues. CDR3 nucleotide sequence: TGTGCTCTTGGGGAACGAAGGGGGGTCTGGGGGATAGAACTCATCTTT. Protein product: CALGERRGVWGIELIF.

This clone appeared a few times. J is TRDJ1 and V is TRDV1; 7 bases are shared with TRDD3. The J segment lost 0 bases and the V segment lost 4 bases, leaving 11 bases of the junction unmatched. There are 17 residues in the CDR3. CDR1 and CDR2 (germline): TSWWSYY, QGS. In DNA form, the CDR3 reads TGTGCTCTTGGGGTGGTTTGCGGGGATAGGTACACCGATAAACTCATCTTT. It is translated as CALGVVCGDRYTDKLIF.

About this clone itself: At one boundary the junction diverges from the germline segment, which might be a read error. At the DNA level, this CDR3 is encoded by other sequences in the same sample as well. The V gene is TRDV1, the J gene TRDJ1; D might be TRDD3 (10 bases). Germline V CDR1 and CDR2: TSWWSYY, QGS. The CDR3 spans 19 residues. The CDR3 loop is CALGEHLPTDWGMSDKLIF. Written as DNA, the CDR3 is TGTGCTCTTGGAGAACACCTTCCTACTGACTGGGGGATGTCCGATAAACTCATCTTT.

The chain uses TRDV1 and TRDJ1; the match to TRDD3 covers 8 bases. CDR3 length: 23 residues. Germline CDR1 reads TSWWSYY; CDR2 reads QGS. With V trimmed by 0 bases and J by 3 bases, 27 bases remained unmatched. The CDR3 DNA sequence: TGTGCTCTTGGGGAACTAGGCCGAGTTTCTCCTCCCAGGGGGATATGGGGGCCCGATAAACTCATCTTT. Translation gives CALGELGRVSPPRGIWGPDKLIF.

This clone was detected a few times. The gene calls are TRDV1 and TRDJ1; 7 bases are shared with TRDD2. From germline, CDR1 is TSWWSYY and CDR2 QGS. This CDR3 has 20 amino acids. V lost 0 bases, J lost 2 bases, and 18 bases stayed unmatched. This CDR3 reads CALGELSPFLPQWITDKLIF. In DNA, the CDR3 is TGTGCTCTTGGGGAACTCTCTCCTTTCCTACCCCAGTGGATTACCGATAAACTCATCTTT.

This chain uses TRDV1 with TRDJ1, with a tentative D call TRDD3 (6 bases). Trimming cost V 4 bases and J 7 bases, with 31 bases left between them. The V gene's germline CDR1 is TSWWSYY and CDR2 QGS. The CDR3 is 19 residues long. DNA of the CDR3: TGTGCTCTTGGGGTACGTTCGGGGCGGGGGGAAGACCGATCCTGTAAACTCATCTTT. Its protein is CALGVRSGRGEDRSCKLIF.

This clone was seen a few times. The chain links TRDV1 to TRDJ1; 13 nucleotides agree with TRDD3. J lost 2 bases, V lost 0 bases, and 24 bases had no gene match. Germline lookup yields CDR1 TSWWSYY and CDR2 QGS. The CDR3 sequence is 24 residues long. The DNA of the CDR3 is TGTGCTCTTGGGGAACTAGTAGACCTACGTGGTTACTGGGGGATACGGCGCCTTACCGATAAACTCATCTTT. Amino acids: CALGELVDLRGYWGIRRLTDKLIF.

This clone was counted between two and nine times. The chain combines TRDV1 with TRDJ1, with TRDD3 identical over 10 bases. The germline V gene has CDR1 TSWWSYY and CDR2 QGS. This CDR3 is 19 amino acids long. The V and J ends lost 2 bases and 10 bases, in that order; junction bases with no gene match: 22. This CDR3 reads CALGELKPIPLLGDRSLIF. CDR3 nucleotide sequence: TGTGCTCTTGGGGAATTGAAACCTATCCCCTTACTGGGGGATCGGTCACTCATCTTT.

The chain joins TRDV1 to TRDJ1; 12 positions match TRDD3. The CDR3 consists of 21 residues. V was clipped by 5 bases and J by 0 bases; unmatched bases: 19. Germline V gene data show CDR1 as TSWWSYY and CDR2 as QGS. The CDR3 region is CALGPPSWRHWGIQYTDKLIF. The CDR3 DNA sequence: TGTGCTCTTGGGCCCCCGAGTTGGCGCCACTGGGGGATACAGTACACCGATAAACTCATCTTT.

The chain carries TRDV1 and TRDJ1; 9 nucleotides match TRDD3. The V gene end was trimmed by 4 bases and the J gene end by 0 bases; junction bases not matched to a gene: 18. Germline CDR1 TSWWSYY, CDR2 QGS. This CDR3 is 20 amino acids long. CDR3 in amino acids: CALGGAMGIRLEGYTDKLIF. The CDR3 DNA reads TGTGCTCTTGGGGGGGCTATGGGGATACGCCTAGAGGGGTACACCGATAAACTCATCTTT.

This clone has more than one count but fewer than ten. The chain is built from TRDV1 and TRDJ1; no clear D gene. This CDR3 has 18 residues. Germline V gene sequence: CDR1 TSWWSYY, CDR2 QGS. Trimming pared 5 bases from V and 3 bases from J, leaving 25 bases between. The CDR3 loop is CALGTALCTDLCPDKLIF. The CDR3 coding sequence is TGTGCTCTTGGGACTGCCCTTTGTACCGATCTATGTCCCGATAAACTCATCTTT.

This clone was counted a few times. The gene calls are TRDV2 and TRDJ1; 11 bases are shared with TRDD3. CDR3 size: 20 residues. V lost 1 base to trimming and J lost 0 bases; unmatched junction nucleotides: 15. CDR1 is GEAIGNYY, CDR2 EKD, per germline. This CDR3 is CACDTGVPAGGYSNTDKLIF. The CDR3 DNA follows: TGTGCCTGTGACACGGGGGTTCCTGCTGGGGGATACTCGAACACCGATAAACTCATCTTT.

This clone has a count of ten or more. The chain is built from TRDV2 and TRDJ2, with 8 bases identical to TRDD3. The CDR3 runs 17 residues. CDR1 GEAIGNYY and CDR2 EKD come from the germline V gene. The ends lost 3 bases at V and 4 bases at J; junction bases unmatched: 12. The CDR3 here is CACDPVLGATSTAQLFF. CDR3 in DNA: TGTGCCTGTGACCCGGTACTGGGGGCTACCTCGACAGCACAACTCTTCTTT.

The rearrangement uses TRDV2 and TRDJ1, with D unclear. Trimming removed 5 bases from V and 9 bases from J, with 12 bases in between. The germline V gene encodes CDR1 GEAIGNYY and CDR2 EKD. This CDR3 contains 11 residues. CDR3 protein: CACVLERELIF. The CDR3 DNA sequence: TGTGCCTGTGTGTTAGAAAGGGAACTCATCTTT.

In its sample, this clone was seen a few times. The chain employs TRDV1 and TRDJ1, with 8 bases lining up with TRDD3. The CDR3 contains 23 residues. Germline V lookup: CDR1 TSWWSYY, CDR2 QGS. V lost 0 bases to trimming and J lost 0 bases; unmatched junction nucleotides: 24. CDR3 protein: CALGELVLPYRVGDALDTDKLIF. In DNA form, the CDR3 reads TGTGCTCTTGGGGAACTGGTCCTACCCTATCGGGTGGGGGATGCGCTGGACACCGATAAACTCATCTTT.

This clone was seen only once. The rearrangement links TRDV1 to TRDJ1; 9 bases fit TRDD3. Trimming removed 1 base from V and 0 bases from J; junction bases left unmatched: 6. Germline CDR1 is TSWWSYY and CDR2 is QGS. The CDR3 consists of 17 residues. As DNA, the CDR3 is TGTGCTCTTGGGGAACGGCGGGGGATACCGTACACCGATAAACTCATCTTT. Its translation is CALGERRGIPYTDKLIF.

This clone was seen a handful of times. The chain links TRDV1 to TRDJ1, with 10 bases matching TRDD3. V trimming: 0 bases; J trimming: 0 bases; junction bases outside the gene matches: 19. Germline values: CDR1 TSWWSYY, CDR2 QGS. CDR3 size: 22 residues. The CDR3: CALGELVIPFTGGSAYTDKLIF. In DNA, the CDR3 is TGTGCTCTTGGGGAACTGGTCATCCCCTTTACTGGGGGATCAGCGTACACCGATAAACTCATCTTT.

This clone was picked up a small number of times. The gene calls are TRDV1 and TRDJ1; a weak D match, TRDD3 (6 bases). Germline CDR1 TSWWSYY, CDR2 QGS. Trimming removed 1 base from V and 0 bases from J, with 21 bases in between. This CDR3 is 19 amino acids long. The CDR3 DNA sequence: TGTGCTCTTGGGGAACAGAGGCTGGGGACCCTAATTGACACCGATAAACTCATCTTT. Translated, it gives CALGEQRLGTLIDTDKLIF.

This clone was found a few times. The V call is TRDV1, the J call TRDJ1, with 9 bases fitting TRDD2. Germline-derived CDR1 and CDR2 are TSWWSYY and QGS. The CDR3 loop spans 22 amino acids. Trimming at V came to 3 bases and at J to 0 bases, leaving 23 bases not matched to a gene. In DNA form, the CDR3 reads TGTGCTCTTGGGGATCGCCTTCCTACGGATACTGGGGACCCTCTCGACACCGATAAACTCATCTTT. Translating gives CALGDRLPTDTGDPLDTDKLIF.

This chain links TRDV1 with TRDJ1; D is possibly TRDD3 (5 bases). Trimming left V 0 bases short and J 0 bases short, with 8 bases between. The CDR3 is 15 amino acids. CDR1 and CDR2 from the germline V gene are TSWWSYY and QGS. The CDR3 is CALGELGMHTDKLIF. The DNA of the CDR3 is TGTGCTCTTGGGGAACTTGGGATGCACACCGATAAACTCATCTTT.